This TCR beta chain was captured in a study of OX40 agonist ivuxolimab in advanced cancers. Assay used: immunoSEQ multiplex PCR; TCRdb lists only in-frame clones, some missing. The sample has about 60,000 clones; just under 90% are singletons. Sequenced here: CD4+ or CD8+ T cells sorted from blood, sampled in a trial of the OX40 agonist ivuxolimab. The TCR sequence derives from an adult with an advanced solid tumor such as melanoma, head and neck, liver or kidney cancer.

CDR3 coding DNA: TGTGCCAGCAGCCCCCGGCTTGGTTTGGAGGGCCAGTCAGATACGCAGTATTTT. It specifies CASSPRLGLEGQSDTQYF. The gene calls are TRBV11-1 and TRBJ2-3; TRBD2 is a possible D gene (6 bases). Germline lookup yields CDR1 SGHAT and CDR2 FQDESV (reference sequence). This CDR3 has 18 amino acids. V lost 5 bases and J 4 bases, leaving 25 bases between the germline ends.